These 5 T cell receptor beta chains were sequenced from one sample in a study of T cell responses to AZD1222 COVID-19 vaccine. Profiling relied on immunoSEQ multiplex PCR, and the TCRdb table lists in-frame clones only, not all of them. The table lists roughly 170,000 clones, 87% of them singletons, with less than 3% in the top ten. The sequenced sample was peripheral blood, obtained on day 0 of AZD1222 vaccination. The receptors derive from an adult in good health.

This clone was counted a single time. V is TRBV18 and J is TRBJ1-5; 7 positions agree with TRBD1. CDR1 KGHSH and CDR2 LQKENI come from the germline V gene. The CDR3 spans 15 residues. V gave up 4 bases and J gave up 4 bases; unmatched junction bases: 7. The CDR3 DNA sequence: TGTGCCAGCTCACTCGGGCTACAGGGGAATCAGCCCCAGCATTTT. It specifies CASSLGLQGNQPQHF.

The rearrangement links TRBV18 to TRBJ1-1; a possible D gene is TRBD1 (6 bases). The CDR3 runs to 15 residues. From germline, CDR1 is KGHSH and CDR2 LQKENI. The V end lost 3 bases, the J end lost 3 bases, and 14 bases lay between the germline ends. As DNA, the CDR3 is TGTGCCAGCTCACCTCTTCACTCAGGGGACACTGAAGCTTTCTTT. Its translation is CASSPLHSGDTEAFF.

The genes are TRBV6-6 and TRBJ1-1; no clear D gene. The CDR3 runs to 15 residues. Trimming stripped 0 bases from V and 2 bases from J, with 10 bases between. The V gene's germline CDR1 is MNHNY and CDR2 SVGAGI (reference sequence). The CDR3 loop reads CASSYSGRSNTEAFF. CDR3 DNA sequence: TGTGCCAGCAGTTACTCGGGGAGAAGTAACACTGAAGCTTTCTTT.

This chain uses TRBV10-3 with TRBJ2-4, with 11 bases aligning to TRBD2. The CDR3 has 20 amino acids. The V gene end was trimmed by 3 bases and the J gene end by 0 bases; junction bases not matched to a gene: 13. Germline CDR1 reads ENHRY; CDR2 reads SYGVKD. The chain's CDR3 is CAISDLVASGRFGAKNIQYF. The CDR3 bases are TGTGCCATCAGTGATCTTGTGGCTAGCGGGAGGTTTGGAGCCAAAAACATTCAGTACTTC.

The CDR3 region is CASSPSPTPLGSSYEQYF. CDR3 DNA sequence: TGCGCCAGCAGCCCATCACCGACCCCGCTGGGAAGCTCCTACGAGCAGTACTTC. The chain is built from TRBV4-1 and TRBJ2-7; D is unresolved. Germline V gives CDR1 MGHRA, CDR2 YSYEKL. The V and J ends lost 4 bases and 0 bases respectively, with 22 bases between them. CDR3 length: 18 amino acids.